This T cell receptor beta chain was recovered during a study of T-cell memory formation after mild COVID-19. Study in general: Largely, TCR clusters stayed within a single donor.

V shed 5 bases and J 6 bases; nucleotides not matched to a gene: 12. Germline V gene sequence: CDR1 KGHSH, CDR2 LQKENI. This CDR3 comprises 15 residues. Constant-segment primers were used for 5'RACE, and the resulting TCR alpha and TCR beta cDNA libraries carried sample barcodes and UMIs. TCRdb reprocessed the 5' RACE reads via MiXCR and lists one record per CDR3 protein. The sample includes nearly 110,000 distinct CDR3 sequences, over 15% of them seen just once. The clonotype originates from an adult woman who had mild COVID-19 (a few samples of this study predate the infection). Cell type and time point are not known. The chain links TRBV18 to TRBJ1-2, with 7 positions matching TRBD1. Material: PBMCs or a T cell subset sorted from them (not recorded which). The CDR3 protein is CASSAPGQPIHGYTF. The DNA for the CDR3 is TGTGCCAGCTCAGCGCCGGGACAGCCGATTCATGGCTACACCTTC.